The TCR beta chain under discussion was sequenced for a study of vaccination effects on CD4 cells after COVID-19. Study at large: Samples came from a couple of convalescent patients 16 days and one week before vaccination. Findings and limits, study-wide: The study found that post-vaccine spike-reactive clones in convalescents were mainly new vaccine-induced clones.

Sequenced by immunoSEQ multiplex PCR; TCRdb stores in-frame clones only, minus some. The sample includes 26,000 or so clones, 70% to 80% of them seen just once. With regard to this clone: What it binds is not known.

J was trimmed by 0 bases and V by 4 bases; bases with no gene match: 16. CDR3 length: 20 amino acids. The germline gives CDR1 SGHNT, CDR2 YYREEE (reference sequence). Within the ViraFEST assay, antigen-specific CD4+ T cells underwent expansion with viral peptide pools prior to sequencing. A roughly ten-day culture period preceded the isolation of CD4+ T cells. PCR confirmed that the person was infected with SARS-CoV-2 between March and December 2020. Each culture well received approximately 2 million PBMC. These cells were then cultured in IMDM with about 9.9 IU/ml IL-2 and roughly 10 ug/ml peptides.

The V call is TRBV5-4, the J call TRBJ2-2, with TRBD2 matching 9 bases. This clonotype was sampled from a human donor who had a prior SARS-CoV-2 infection. The sequencing used CD4+ T cells from PBMCs cultured with HCoV-NL63 spike peptides, collected before COVID-19 vaccination. Here the CDR3 DNA reads TGTGCCAGCAGCCATACAGCGGGGGGCCGACTTAGGTCGAACACCGGGGAGCTGTTTTTT. Amino acid sequence: CASSHTAGGRLRSNTGELFF.